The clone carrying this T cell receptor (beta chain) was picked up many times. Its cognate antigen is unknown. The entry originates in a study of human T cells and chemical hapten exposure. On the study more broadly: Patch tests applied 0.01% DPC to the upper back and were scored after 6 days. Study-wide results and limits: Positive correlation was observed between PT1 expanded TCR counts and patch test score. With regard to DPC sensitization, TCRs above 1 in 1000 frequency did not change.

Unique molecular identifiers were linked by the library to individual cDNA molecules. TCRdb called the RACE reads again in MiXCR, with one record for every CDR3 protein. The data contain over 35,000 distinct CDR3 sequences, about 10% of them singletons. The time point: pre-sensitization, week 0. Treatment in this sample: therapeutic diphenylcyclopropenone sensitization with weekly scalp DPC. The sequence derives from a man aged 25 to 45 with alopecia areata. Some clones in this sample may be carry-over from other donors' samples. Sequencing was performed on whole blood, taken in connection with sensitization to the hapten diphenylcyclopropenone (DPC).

The CDR3, as DNA: TGTGCCAGCAGCGCCCATCCTCCTGGGGGGAGCACAGATACGCAGTATTTT. Protein product: CASSAHPPGGSTDTQYF. The chain combines TRBV11-2 with TRBJ2-3; possible D gene TRBD2, 6 bases. CDR3 length equals 17 residues. Germline CDR1 is SGHAT and CDR2 is FQNNGV. V dropped 5 bases and J dropped 0 bases, with 18 bases sitting between them.